This T cell receptor beta chain was found in a study of T cells after yellow fever vaccination. One entry per CDR3 protein results from TCRdb running MiXCR on the 5' RACE reads. The table shows 70,000 or so distinct CDR3 sequences, with about 6% occurring only once. Germline lookup yields CDR1 DFQATT and CDR2 SNEGSKA (reference sequence). The CDR3 extends over 14 amino acids. V lost 3 bases, J lost 4 bases, and 12 bases lay in between. Notes on this clonotype: The antigen remains unidentified. A much larger clone is a single base away; this may be a read error.

Study-wide results and limits: Most clones from primary vaccination were detected again post-booster (roughly 96% CD4, about 88% CD8). One caveat is that FACS-sorted repertoires could contain abundant clonotypes contaminating from the bulk population. The CD4 and CD8 compartments had a small share of their clonotypes in common.

Sequenced here: CD4+ T cells sorted from PBMCs, sampled around 15 days after the first yellow fever vaccination. This clonotype was sampled from a young man who received the YFV17D yellow fever vaccine. This chain links TRBV20-1 with TRBJ1-4; D uncertain. Here the CDR3 reads CSASPGVSNEKLFF. The DNA of the CDR3 is TGCAGTGCTAGCCCCGGAGTGAGTAATGAAAAACTGTTTTTT.